The source of this T cell receptor (beta chain) is a study of spatial heterogeneity in lung cancer. Specified time point: sample taken at primary tumor resection. TCR cDNA molecules were tagged individually, and each one carried a unique molecular identifier. TCRdb passed the 5' RACE reads through MiXCR, listing each CDR3 protein once. The table records 40,000 to 55,000 distinct CDR3 sequences, under 7.5% of them present only once. This CDR3 is 16 amino acids long. Per germline, CDR1 LGHDT and CDR2 YNNKEL (reference sequence). Trimming removed 0 bases at V and 3 bases at J, with 12 bases between. The material was PBMCs, obtained at surgery. This TCR was sampled from a female donor with early-stage non-small cell lung cancer. The rearrangement uses TRBV3-1 and TRBJ2-1; D uncertain. CDR3 DNA sequence: TGTGCCAGCAGCCAAGACCGACTGTCACTCTACAATGAGCAGTTCTTC. As protein: CASSQDRLSLYNEQFF.